The clone carrying this T cell receptor beta chain was seen ten or more times. This sample is drawn from a study of T cells in Graves' hyperthyroidism and ophthalmopathy. The TCR beta CDR3 regions underwent amplification using RNA transcripts as the source. RT-PCR in the first round (using the HTBI primer set) targeted the TCR CDR3. Each CDR3 protein gets one entry after TCRdb re-called the multiplex PCR reads with MiXCR. This sample has approximately 260,000 distinct CDR3 sequences, with about 16% found just once. CDR3 length equals 18 residues. V lost 0 bases, J lost 2 bases, and 17 bases lay in between. Germline V gene sequence: CDR1 MNHEY, CDR2 SMNVEV (reference sequence). For the diagnoses, clinical symptoms, serum thyroxine and TRAb, thyroid ultrasound and orbital computed tomography were used.

Sequencing used blood. The chain carries TRBV27 and TRBJ1-5; D unclear. The TCR comes from a woman aged 45-60 years with Graves' hyperthyroidism that later progressed to Graves' ophthalmopathy. Here the CDR3 DNA reads TGTGCCAGCAGTTTATCAAGGGCCAATCTCTTGGGCAATCAGCCCCAGCATTTT. Translated: CASSLSRANLLGNQPQHF.